A single sample gave rise to the 24 T cell receptor beta chains below, sequenced in a study of identifying expanded T cells in peripheral blood. The data were produced by immunoSEQ multiplex PCR, yet TCRdb's version contains in-frame clones alone and is incomplete. Among fewer than 85,000 clones, about 83% were seen once, and the ten largest hold under 20%. Sequenced material: blood. These receptors all stem from a person between 18 and 75 years old in good health.

The V gene is TRBV28, the J gene TRBJ1-5; no clear D. From germline, CDR1 is MDHEN and CDR2 SYDVKM. Trimming pared 3 bases from V and 5 bases from J, leaving 8 bases between. This CDR3 is built from 13 residues. CDR3 loop: CASSFAVHQPQHF. CDR3 DNA: TGTGCCAGCAGTTTTGCAGTCCATCAGCCCCAGCATTTT.

This chain links TRBV27 with TRBJ2-3; TRBD2 matches at 10 bases. Germline CDR1 MNHEY, CDR2 SMNVEV (reference sequence). The J segment lost 5 bases and the V segment lost 6 bases, leaving 5 bases of the junction unmatched. The CDR3 sequence is 14 residues long. CDR3 nucleotide sequence: TGTGCCAGCAGCCAACAGCGGGAGGGAGATACGCAGTATTTT. Protein product: CASSQQREGDTQYF.

The chain couples TRBV2 to TRBJ2-1; 7 nucleotides agree with TRBD2. Germline CDR1 and CDR2: SNHLY and FYNNEI. With V trimmed by 6 bases and J by 5 bases, 7 bases remained unmatched. This CDR3 is built from 14 residues. The CDR3 DNA reads as TGTGCCAGCAGAAACGGGACTAACCACAATGAGCAGTTCTTC. Its protein is CASRNGTNHNEQFF.

V gene TRBV14 combines with J gene TRBJ2-3; tentative D call: TRBD1 (6 bases). V was trimmed by 9 bases and J by 0 bases, leaving 13 bases between them. This CDR3 is 14 amino acids long. Germline CDR1 is SGHDN and CDR2 is FVKESK. The CDR3 loop is CASSTGTSTDTQYF. In nucleotides, the CDR3 is TGTGCCAGTTCGACAGGTACTAGCACAGATACGCAGTATTTT.

The chain couples TRBV11-1 to TRBJ2-7; D is unresolved. This CDR3 comprises 16 residues. Germline loops: CDR1 SGHAT, CDR2 FQDESV (reference sequence). Between the trimmed V and J ends, which lost 2 bases and 2 bases, there was a span of 16 bases. CDR3 residues: CASSLKSGLGPYEQYF. Written as DNA, the CDR3 is TGTGCCAGCAGCTTAAAGTCTGGCCTAGGTCCCTACGAGCAGTACTTC.

This chain joins TRBV7-3 and TRBJ2-7; TRBD2 is a possible D gene (5 bases). CDR1 and CDR2 from the germline V gene are SGHTA and FQGTGA. This CDR3 has 13 residues. Trimming cost V 0 bases and J 4 bases, with 7 bases left between them. For the CDR3, the DNA is TGTGCCAGCAGCTTAACTAGCGATTACGAGCAGTACTTC. Translated, it gives CASSLTSDYEQYF.

The V call is TRBV19, the J call TRBJ1-4; D unclear. Per the germline V gene, CDR1 is LNHDA and CDR2 is SQIVND (reference sequence). With 4 bases removed from V and 5 bases from J, the gap between germline ends came to 17 bases. The CDR3 loop spans 16 amino acids. CDR3 DNA sequence: TGTGCCAGTAGTACCCCGCCTGTCCGTAGAAATGAAAAACTGTTTTTT. Translated: CASSTPPVRRNEKLFF.

J is TRBJ2-1 and V is TRBV6-5; 10 nucleotides line up with TRBD2. The CDR3 has 15 residues. With 6 bases clipped from V and 7 bases from J, the junction kept 9 bases outside the gene matches. CDR1 is MNHEY and CDR2 is SVGAGI in the germline V gene. CDR3 region: CASRSTSGLGNEQFF. The DNA of the CDR3 is TGTGCCAGCAGATCGACTAGCGGGTTGGGAAATGAGCAGTTCTTC.

In its sample, this clone was seen once. The chain recombines TRBV6-5 with TRBJ1-5; D is ambiguous. The CDR3 is made up of 13 amino acids. Deletions cut 2 bases from V and 7 bases from J, with 9 bases between. From germline, CDR1 is MNHEY and CDR2 SVGAGI. The CDR3 region has the DNA TGTGCCAGCAGTTACGCCCGGGGACAGCCCCAGCATTTT. Translation: CASSYARGQPQHF.

J is TRBJ1-3 and V is TRBV28, with 9 bases that match TRBD1. The CDR3 is 14 amino acids. Germline values: CDR1 MDHEN, CDR2 SYDVKM. Germline trimming cut 9 bases from V and 2 bases from J; bases unmatched to any gene: 5. Here the CDR3 DNA reads TGTGCCAGTCGGGACAGGGCAGCTGGAAACACCATATATTTT. The encoded protein is CASRDRAAGNTIYF.

The chain employs TRBV7-3 and TRBJ2-5, with TRBD2 as a possible D gene (6 bases). Germline CDR1 reads SGHTA; CDR2 reads FQGTGA. There are 14 residues in the CDR3. Trimming took off 2 bases at V and 4 bases at J, with 11 bases between the two ends. CDR3 DNA sequence: TGTGCCAGCAGCTTACAGGCTAGCGCAGAGACCCAGTACTTC. It yields the protein CASSLQASAETQYF.

This clone was seen a single time. This same CDR3 is encoded by further DNA sequences in the sample. This chain uses TRBV19 with TRBJ1-2; no clear D. Germline CDR1 LNHDA, CDR2 SQIVND (reference sequence). Deletions cut 3 bases from V and 6 bases from J, with 11 bases between. The CDR3 runs to 13 residues. The CDR3 sequence is CASSIGLTDGYTF. The CDR3 bases are TGTGCCAGTAGTATTGGGTTGACGGATGGCTACACCTTC.

The chain combines TRBV5-1 with TRBJ1-1, with D uncertain. V lost 4 bases to trimming and J lost 4 bases, with 17 bases between them. There are 15 residues in the CDR3. Germline lookup yields CDR1 SGHRS and CDR2 YFSETQ. The CDR3 bases are TGCGCCAGCAGCATGGACGGAATTTCGGGCACTGAAGCTTTCTTT. Its protein is CASSMDGISGTEAFF.

The chain has TRBV4-1 and TRBJ1-1, with TRBD1 as a possible D gene (6 bases). The CDR3 has 12 amino acids. CDR1 is MGHRA and CDR2 is YSYEKL in the germline V gene. Trimming pared 1 base from V and 7 bases from J, leaving 7 bases between. The CDR3 DNA follows: TGCGCCAGCAGCCAAGGACAGGATGAAGCTTTCTTT. This gives the protein CASSQGQDEAFF.

This chain connects TRBV7-2 to TRBJ2-1; 7 bases align to TRBD1. This CDR3 is built from 15 residues. Germline assignment: CDR1 SGHTA and CDR2 FQGNSA. With 1 base clipped from V and 6 bases from J, the junction kept 6 bases outside the gene matches. The CDR3 DNA sequence: TGTGCCAGCAGCTTAGTTGAGGGGGCCATCAATGAGCAGTTCTTC. Translating it yields CASSLVEGAINEQFF.

J is TRBJ1-2 and V is TRBV13; 7 positions match TRBD1. In germline, CDR1 is PRHDT, CDR2 FYEKMQ (reference sequence). This CDR3 region has 15 residues. Trimming took 2 bases from V and 0 from J; bases not matched to a gene: 3. The CDR3 bases are TGTGCCAGCAGCTTAAGGCAGGGGGCTAACTATGGCTACACCTTC. Residues: CASSLRQGANYGYTF. The complete variable domain, with remaining parts taken from reference TRBV13 and TRBJ1-2, reads AAGVIQSPRHLIKEKRETATLKCYPIPRHDTVYWYQQGPGQDPQFLISFYEKMQSDKGSIPDRFSAQQFSDYHSELNMSSLELGDSALYFCASSLRQGANYGYTFGSGTRLTVV.

Here the CDR3 DNA reads TGTGCCAGCCCAGGAGTTGGAAACACCATATATTTT. Encoded protein: CASPGVGNTIYF. The rearrangement links TRBV25-1 to TRBJ1-3; no clear D gene. Germline CDR1 is MGHDK and CDR2 is SYGVNS. Trimming left V 8 bases short and J 3 bases short, with 8 bases between. The CDR3 is 12 residues long.

Notes on this clone: This sequence may be a read error, since a much larger clone differs from it by one base. The chain is built from TRBV25-1 and TRBJ1-3; D unclear. Germline CDR1 reads MGHDK; CDR2 reads SYGVNS. Trimming stripped 6 bases from V and 0 bases from J, with 6 bases between. The CDR3 runs to 13 residues. CDR3 coding DNA: TGTGCCAGCAGACAGCTCTCTGGAAACACCATATATTTT. This translates into CASRQLSGNTIYF. The full variable domain, rest sourced from reference TRBV25-1 and TRBJ1-3, is EADIYQTPRYLVIGTGKKITLECSQTMGHDKMYWYQQDPGMELHLIHYSYGVNSTEKGDLSSESTVSRIRTEHFPLTLESARPSHTSQYLCASRQLSGNTIYFGEGSWLTVV.

The J gene is TRBJ2-7, the V gene TRBV5-4, with D tentatively TRBD1 or TRBD2 (6 bases each). Germline lookup yields CDR1 SGHNT and CDR2 YYREEE (reference sequence). With 2 bases removed from V and 2 bases from J, the gap between germline ends came to 14 bases. This CDR3 spans 15 amino acids. The chain's CDR3 is CASSFSGARAYEQYF. The DNA for the CDR3 is TGTGCCAGCAGCTTCTCGGGGGCGCGGGCCTACGAGCAGTACTTC.

This rearrangement joins TRBV7-2 to TRBJ1-5, with 7 bases matching TRBD1. Germline CDR1 and CDR2: SGHTA and FQGNSA. This CDR3 region has 15 residues. J lost 7 bases, V lost 1 base, and 7 bases had no gene match. Here the CDR3 reads CASSLVAGTDQPQHF. CDR3 nucleotide sequence: TGTGCCAGCAGCTTAGTTGCCGGGACAGACCAGCCCCAGCATTTT.

This chain links TRBV5-1 with TRBJ2-5; D perhaps matches TRBD2 (6 bases). The CDR3 is 16 amino acids. From germline, CDR1 is SGHRS and CDR2 YFSETQ. Between the trimmed V and J ends, which lost 0 bases and 1 base, there was a span of 13 bases. The CDR3 DNA sequence: TGCGCCAGCAGCTTGGGGGCGGGGAGGACCCAAGAGACCCAGTACTTC. It specifies CASSLGAGRTQETQYF. Together with reference TRBV5-1 and TRBJ2-5, the CDR3 gives the full variable domain: KAGVTQTPRYLIKTRGQQVTLSCSPISGHRSVSWYQQTPGQGLQFLFEYFSETQRNKGNFPGRFSGRQFSNSRSEMNVSTLELGDSALYLCASSLGAGRTQETQYFGPGTRLLVL.

This clone was recorded a few times. The genes are TRBV10-3 and TRBJ1-2; D ambiguous. Per germline, CDR1 ENHRY and CDR2 SYGVKD. V was trimmed by 7 bases and J by 0 bases, leaving 12 bases between them. The CDR3 contains 14 residues. The CDR3 sequence: CAITEDSANYGYTF. CDR3 nucleotide sequence: TGTGCCATCACCGAGGACTCAGCTAACTATGGCTACACCTTC.

CDR3 loop: CASSQEDRVGGYTF. CDR3 in DNA: TGTGCCAGCAGTCAAGAGGACAGGGTCGGGGGCTACACCTTC. The V and J genes are TRBV6-1 and TRBJ1-2; 8 bases fit TRBD1. The CDR3 runs to 14 residues. V trimming: 5 bases; J trimming: 8 bases; junction bases outside the gene matches: 10. Germline V gene lookup returns CDR1 MNHNS and CDR2 SASEGT.

The J gene is TRBJ2-3, the V gene TRBV11-2; D not resolved. The CDR3 has 15 amino acids. CDR1 SGHAT and CDR2 FQNNGV come from the germline V gene. Trimming took 2 bases from V and 2 from J, leaving 11 bases between them. This CDR3 is CASSLILSSTDTQYF. DNA of the CDR3: TGTGCCAGCAGCTTAATTTTGAGTTCCACAGATACGCAGTATTTT.